The 20 T cell receptor beta chains presented below share a single source sample, sequenced in a study of metastatic and nonmetastatic thyroid tumors (dated by TCRdb to the early 2020s). No treatment had been received by any patient before thyroid surgery. Library prep was done by PCR. The sequencer was an Illumina HiSeq 4000. TCRdb trimmed public reads at Q25 via fastp, called clones via MiXCR and kept in-frame beta chains. This sample comprises about 20,000 clones, about 15% of them detected only once. Jointly, the top ten make up about a fifth of the sample. Specimen: blood. These receptors all stem from a female donor with papillary thyroid cancer or a benign thyroid nodule (not recorded which). Some clones in this sample may be carry-over from other donors' samples.

This clone was seen many times. Other DNA sequences in this specimen translate into the identical CDR3. The rearrangement links TRBV6-1 to TRBJ2-7, with a weak D call TRBD2 (5 bases). In germline, CDR1 is MNHNS, CDR2 SASEGT. V lost 6 bases to trimming and J lost 2 bases, with 20 bases between them. The length of the CDR3 is 16 residues. CDR3 loop: CASSQIAYFKAYEQYF. The DNA of the CDR3 is TGTGCCAGCAGCCAGATAGCGTACTTCAAAGCCTACGAGCAGTACTTC.

This clone came up many times. The genes are TRBV7-2 and TRBJ2-7; the D is unclear. This CDR3 has 13 amino acids. Germline V lookup: CDR1 SGHTA, CDR2 FQGNSA. V was clipped by 1 base and J by 4 bases, with 8 bases between them. The CDR3, as DNA: TGTGCCAGCAGCTTAGTTGGCAGATACGAGCAGTACTTC. Protein sequence: CASSLVGRYEQYF.

This clone was seen many times. The rearrangement links TRBV27 to TRBJ2-1; D possibly corresponds to TRBD1 (6 bases). CDR1 and CDR2 (germline): MNHEY, SMNVEV (reference sequence). The CDR3 consists of 15 residues. V was cut by 5 bases and J by 3 bases, with 14 bases left in between. CDR3 sequence: CASSPRTANYNEQFF. CDR3 nucleotide sequence: TGTGCCAGCAGTCCCCGGACAGCTAACTACAATGAGCAGTTCTTC.

This clone was seen a few times. The gene calls are TRBV2 and TRBJ2-7; 9 positions match TRBD2. Germline CDR1 reads SNHLY; CDR2 reads FYNNEI. Trimming removed 7 bases from V and 2 bases from J; junction bases left unmatched: 6. The CDR3 has 14 amino acids. Here the CDR3 reads CASTRGRAAYEQYF. CDR3 coding DNA: TGTGCCAGCACCCGCGGGAGGGCTGCCTACGAGCAGTACTTC.

This clone was picked up many times. A clone one base away is much larger, so this may be a read error. The chain uses TRBV6-2 or TRBV6-3 and TRBJ1-2, with TRBD1 matching over 7 bases. The CDR3 covers 13 residues. Looked up from germline, CDR1 is MNHEY and CDR2 is SVGEGT. This CDR3 is CASSRDSNYGYTF. Written as DNA, the CDR3 is TGTGCCAGTTCCCGGGACAGTAACTATGGCTACACCTTT.

In its sample, this clone is medium-sized. The rearrangement joins TRBV6-5 to TRBJ2-7; no clear D. With 2 bases removed from V and 1 base from J, the gap between germline ends came to 9 bases. CDR1 is MNHEY and CDR2 is SVGAGI in the germline V gene. CDR3 length equals 14 residues. The chain's CDR3 is CASSYIQDSYEQYF. The DNA for the CDR3 is TGTGCCAGCAGTTACATTCAGGATTCCTACGAGCAGTACTTC.

Only a few counts were recorded for this clone. The rearrangement uses TRBV18 and TRBJ2-5, with 8 bases identical to TRBD1. This CDR3 contains 15 residues. V lost 3 bases, J lost 5 bases, and 8 bases stayed unmatched. Germline CDR1 KGHSH, CDR2 LQKENI. The CDR3 reads CASSPDRVSGETQYF. The CDR3 coding sequence is TGTGCCAGCTCACCGGACAGGGTTAGTGGGGAGACCCAGTACTTC.

This clone was seen just once. The chain recombines TRBV11-2 with TRBJ1-1; D may be TRBD1 (5 bases). The CDR3 loop spans 16 amino acids. V shed 5 bases and J shed 0 bases, with 16 bases lying between them. Looked up from germline, CDR1 is SGHAT and CDR2 is FQNNGV. The CDR3 is CASSGPGRTLNTEAFF. In DNA form, the CDR3 reads TGTGCCAGCAGCGGCCCGGGACGGACGTTGAACACTGAAGCTTTCTTT.

To note about this clone: A read error may produce the germline difference seen at one junction end. V gene TRBV6-1 combines with J gene TRBJ2-7, with a tentative D call TRBD1 (6 bases). This CDR3 has 16 amino acids. Per germline, CDR1 MNHNS and CDR2 SASEGT. The CDR3 is CASSEGAWPRNYEQHF. The CDR3 region has the DNA TGTGCCAGCAGTGAGGGGGCGTGGCCGAGGAACTACGAGCAGCACTTC.

The genes are TRBV30 and TRBJ1-5; D call uncertain. This CDR3 comprises 16 residues. The ends were cut back, 3 bases at V and 2 bases at J, with 17 bases in the middle. Germline loops: CDR1 GTSNPN, CDR2 SVGIG (reference sequence). The CDR3: CAWSGQETGGNQPQHF. DNA of the CDR3: TGTGCCTGGAGCGGCCAGGAGACGGGCGGCAATCAGCCCCAGCATTTT.

This clone was seen just once. This chain links TRBV4-1 with TRBJ2-1, with 8 bases fitting TRBD2. J gave up 0 bases and V 3 bases, and 4 bases lay outside the gene matches. This CDR3 spans 16 amino acids. Germline-derived CDR1 and CDR2 are MGHRA and YSYEKL. As DNA, the CDR3 is TGCGCCAGCAGCCACCCCGGGACTAGCTCCTACAATGAGCAGTTCTTC. It specifies CASSHPGTSSYNEQFF.

This clone appeared many times. The J gene is TRBJ1-5, the V gene TRBV30; D gene uncertain. Germline-derived CDR1 and CDR2 are GTSNPN and SVGIG (reference sequence). Trimming took 0 bases from V and 3 from J, leaving 12 bases between them. This CDR3 is built from 15 residues. The CDR3, as DNA: TGTGCCTGGAGTGTAAAGTCACCCAACAATCAGCCCCAGCATTTT. This gives the protein CAWSVKSPNNQPQHF.

This clone showed up many times. The chain's CDR3 is CASSLLSRGNSPLHF. The CDR3, as DNA: TGTGCCAGCAGTTTATTGTCGCGGGGGAATTCACCCCTCCACTTT. The rearrangement joins TRBV12-3 or TRBV12-4 to TRBJ1-6, with D tentatively TRBD1 (5 bases). The V and J ends lost 2 bases and 7 bases respectively, with 12 bases between them. This CDR3 comprises 15 residues.

This clone was picked up many times. This may stem from a read error, because a much larger clone lies one nucleotide away. V usage is TRBV12-3 or TRBV12-4 and J usage is TRBJ1-5; unclear D gene. V was clipped by 1 base and J by 9 bases, with 10 bases between them. CDR3 size: 13 residues. CDR3 protein: CASSLDPSLPQHF. DNA for the CDR3: TGTGCCAGCAGTTTAGATCCCTCACTGCCCCAGCATTTT.

This clone has ten or more counts. For the CDR3, the DNA is TGTGCCAGCAGTCCAGGGGGATACACCGGGGAGCTGTTTTTT. Translated: CASSPGGYTGELFF. The chain is built from TRBV12-3 or TRBV12-4 and TRBJ2-2; 7 bases match TRBD1. J was trimmed by 3 bases and V by 5 bases; bases with no gene match: 3. CDR3 length: 14 amino acids.

By its share, this clone is medium-sized (0.01 to 0.1%). The chain carries TRBV12-5 and TRBJ2-1; 8 bases fit TRBD1. This CDR3 has 16 residues. Germline values: CDR1 LGHNT, CDR2 FRNRAP. The trim removed 6 bases at V and 2 bases at J, leaving 9 bases unmatched. CDR3 region: CASGPEGQATYNEQFF. The CDR3 coding sequence is TGTGCTAGTGGACCAGAGGGACAGGCGACCTACAATGAGCAGTTCTTC.

The chain links TRBV19 to TRBJ1-6; D call uncertain. V lost 5 bases and J 10 bases, leaving 24 bases between the germline ends. This CDR3 comprises 17 residues. Germline lookup yields CDR1 LNHDA and CDR2 SQIVND (reference sequence). CDR3 in DNA: TGTGCCAGTAGTCTCGCTCCTAGATGGTCCCGGATCTCACCCCTCCACTTT. It encodes CASSLAPRWSRISPLHF.

This clone has at least ten counts. The rearrangement links TRBV7-2 to TRBJ1-5, with 11 bases that match TRBD1. V trimming: 5 bases; J trimming: 4 bases; junction bases outside the gene matches: 4. This CDR3 has 15 amino acids. Germline-derived CDR1 and CDR2 are SGHTA and FQGNSA. DNA for the CDR3: TGTGCCAGCAGCGCGGGACAGGGGGGGAATCAGCCCCAGCATTTT. Protein product: CASSAGQGGNQPQHF.

The sample holds many counts of this clone. This sequence joins TRBV9 and TRBJ2-2; TRBD1 or TRBD2 may be the D gene (5 bases each). Germline assignment: CDR1 SGDLS and CDR2 YYNGEE. This CDR3 is built from 13 residues. The V gene lost 6 bases and the J gene lost 7 bases, with 13 bases spanning the gap. DNA for the CDR3: TGTGCCAGCACATCCGGGACCCGCGGGGAGCTGTTTTTT. Residues: CASTSGTRGELFF.

This clone has at least ten counts. The genes are TRBV30 and TRBJ2-1, with 7 bases matching TRBD2. The CDR3 is 12 residues long. In germline, CDR1 is GTSNPN, CDR2 SVGIG (reference sequence). For the CDR3, the DNA is TGTTCTTCCCGGGGGGAACGCGATGAGCAGTTCTTC. Translation: CSSRGERDEQFF.